The next 19 T cell receptor beta chains were all read from a single sample in a study of response to subunit inactivated influenza vaccine. MiXCR, applied by TCRdb to the RT-PCR reads, yields one record per CDR3 protein. The sample yields approximately 730,000 distinct CDR3 sequences, 14% seen once. Sequenced material: PBMCs from blood, taken around 15 days before vaccination. These TCRs come from a middle-aged man who received an inactivated influenza vaccine.

This clonotype was counted ten times or more. This sequence joins TRBV4-3 and TRBJ1-1, with TRBD1 matching over 9 bases. This CDR3 is built from 15 residues. From germline, CDR1 is LGHNA and CDR2 YSLEER. V shed 0 bases and J 7 bases; nucleotides not matched to a gene: 6. The CDR3 sequence is CASSQDGTGIFEAFF. CDR3 nucleotides: TGCGCCAGCAGCCAAGATGGGACAGGGATTTTTGAAGCTTTCTTT.

This clonotype occurred many times. The CDR3 bases are TGTGCCAGCACCTCCGGAAGGGCGGATTGGGGTTTGCGAACTCAGCCCCAGCATTTT. Protein product: CASTSGRADWGLRTQPQHF. V is TRBV28 and J is TRBJ1-5; D gene unclear. V dropped 7 bases and J dropped 6 bases, with 31 bases sitting between them. The V gene's germline CDR1 is MDHEN and CDR2 SYDVKM. The CDR3 has 19 amino acids. The variable domain in full, completed from reference TRBV28 and TRBJ1-5, reads DVKVTQSSRYLVKRTGEKVFLECVQDMDHENMFWYRQDPGLGLRLIYFSYDVKMKEKGDIPEGYSVSREKKERFSLILESASTNQTSMYLCASTSGRADWGLRTQPQHFGDGTRLSIL.

This clonotype was recorded many times. This chain joins TRBV7-3 and TRBJ2-2; TRBD1 agrees at 12 bases. CDR1 is SGHTA and CDR2 is FQGTGA in the germline V gene. V lost 5 bases and J lost 6; bases outside the gene matches: 7. The CDR3 has 16 residues. The CDR3 bases are TGTGCCAGCAGCCAAAGGGGACAGGGGGCGGCCGGGGAGCTGTTTTTT. It specifies CASSQRGQGAAGELFF.

This clonotype showed up many times. The chain links TRBV7-2 to TRBJ1-2; perhaps TRBD1 as D (6 bases). From germline, CDR1 is SGHTA and CDR2 FQGNSA. The CDR3 has 15 residues. The V end was cut by 1 base, the J end by 3 bases, with 12 bases between. For the CDR3, the DNA is TGTGCCAGCAGCTTAGGTCAGGGGTCCTACTATGGCTACACCTTC. Amino acids: CASSLGQGSYYGYTF.

This clonotype turned up a few times. The V call is TRBV29-1, the J call TRBJ2-1; TRBD2 aligns across 13 bases. This CDR3 region has 14 residues. Germline trimming cut 7 bases from V and 8 bases from J; bases unmatched to any gene: 8. CDR1 is SQVTM, CDR2 ANQGSEA, per germline. CDR3 nucleotide sequence: TGCAGCGCCCGGACTAGCGGGAGACGGGATGAGCAGTTCTTC. This encodes CSARTSGRRDEQFF.

The table lists this clonotype with a few counts. The CDR3, as DNA: TGCGCCAGCTCCAGCAGGGACAATGAGCAGTTCTTC. Its protein is CASSSRDNEQFF. The chain carries TRBV4-1 and TRBJ2-1, with D maybe TRBD1 (5 bases). Germline loops: CDR1 MGHRA, CDR2 YSYEKL. V lost 8 bases and J 5 bases, leaving 10 bases between the germline ends. The CDR3 consists of 12 residues.

A few counts support this clonotype. The chain uses TRBV5-1 and TRBJ1-2, with a possible D match to TRBD1 (6 bases). The V end lost 4 bases, the J end lost 2 bases, and 12 bases lay between the germline ends. Germline V CDR1 and CDR2: SGHRS, YFSETQ. This CDR3 has 14 residues. The DNA of the CDR3 is TGCGCCAGCAGCGAGACACAGGGAAACTATGGCTACACCTTC. Its translation is CASSETQGNYGYTF.

The chain is built from TRBV25-1 and TRBJ2-5; unclear D gene. V lost 3 bases to trimming and J lost 2 bases, with 13 bases between them. The CDR3 runs to 15 residues. Germline V CDR1 and CDR2: MGHDK, SYGVNS. The CDR3 nucleotides read TGTGCCAGCAGTGACTTACAAGGGTTACAAGAGACCCAGTACTTC. Translation gives CASSDLQGLQETQYF.

This clonotype was picked up a small number of times. V and J are TRBV20-1 and TRBJ1-5, with 7 positions matching TRBD1. V gave up 2 bases and J gave up 5 bases; unmatched junction bases: 6. In germline, CDR1 is DFQATT, CDR2 SNEGSKA (reference sequence). The CDR3 is 14 residues long. This chain's CDR3 is CSARQPGQHQPQHF. CDR3 in DNA: TGCAGTGCTAGACAACCGGGACAGCATCAGCCCCAGCATTTT.

A few counts support this clonotype. The chain uses TRBV4-3 and TRBJ1-5; D not certain. The CDR3 extends over 15 amino acids. Trimming took 0 bases from V and 3 from J, leaving 9 bases between them. Per the germline V gene, CDR1 is LGHNA and CDR2 is YSLEER. CDR3 region: CASSQEVRVNQPQHF. CDR3 nucleotides: TGCGCCAGCAGCCAAGAAGTTAGGGTCAATCAGCCCCAGCATTTT.

This clonotype was counted between two and nine times. CDR3 in amino acids: CASSVSPVGAKNIQYF. The CDR3 nucleotides read TGTGCCAGCAGCGTATCCCCGGTAGGGGCCAAAAACATTCAGTACTTC. This chain connects TRBV9 to TRBJ2-4; no firm D call. Germline CDR1 reads SGDLS; CDR2 reads YYNGEE. Trimming cost V 1 base and J 1 base, with 12 bases left between them. The CDR3 runs 16 residues.

The rearrangement uses TRBV28 and TRBJ1-1; D gene unclear. CDR1 and CDR2 from the germline V gene are MDHEN and SYDVKM. V lost 3 bases and J lost 1, with 9 bases in between. The CDR3 loop spans 14 amino acids. As DNA, the CDR3 is TGTGCCAGCAGTTTCCTAGTAGAGAACACTGAAGCTTTCTTT. This translates into CASSFLVENTEAFF.

The CDR3 loop reads CASRHSGRGGETQYF. CDR3 nucleotides: TGTGCCAGCAGACACAGCGGACGGGGAGGGGAGACCCAGTACTTC. The chain uses TRBV25-1 and TRBJ2-5; 7 bases are a match to TRBD2. The CDR3 is 15 amino acids. The V gene's germline CDR1 is MGHDK and CDR2 SYGVNS. J was trimmed by 5 bases and V by 6 bases; bases with no gene match: 12. The full variable domain, rest sourced from reference TRBV25-1 and TRBJ2-5, is EADIYQTPRYLVIGTGKKITLECSQTMGHDKMYWYQQDPGMELHLIHYSYGVNSTEKGDLSSESTVSRIRTEHFPLTLESARPSHTSQYLCASRHSGRGGETQYFGPGTRLLVL.

The chain recombines TRBV5-6 with TRBJ2-5, with 7 bases lining up with TRBD1. V shed 4 bases and J 5 bases; nucleotides not matched to a gene: 11. Germline V CDR1 and CDR2: SGHDT, YYEEEE. The CDR3 extends over 15 amino acids. Here the CDR3 reads CASSPPRGQAETQYF. CDR3 coding DNA: TGTGCCAGCAGCCCCCCTAGAGGACAGGCGGAGACCCAGTACTTC. Supplemented by reference TRBV5-6 and TRBJ2-5, the full variable domain reads DAGVTQSPTHLIKTRGQQVTLRCSPKSGHDTVSWYQQALGQGPQFIFQYYEEEERQRGNFPDRFSGHQFPNYSSELNVNALLLGDSALYLCASSPPRGQAETQYFGPGTRLLVL.

The V gene is TRBV10-3, the J gene TRBJ1-4; no firm D call. This CDR3 region has 14 residues. V was cut by 3 bases and J by 5 bases, with 10 bases left in between. The germline CDR1 and CDR2 sequences are ENHRY and SYGVKD. The CDR3 reads CAISDSGKNEKLFF. CDR3 nucleotides: TGTGCCATCAGTGACTCCGGGAAGAATGAAAAACTGTTTTTT.

V and J are TRBV9 and TRBJ2-3, with D possibly matching TRBD1 (6 bases). The germline gives CDR1 SGDLS, CDR2 YYNGEE. V was pared by 4 bases and J by 5 bases, with 14 bases between. This CDR3 contains 14 residues. CDR3 sequence (DNA): TGTGCCAGCAGCCCCCAGGGGCAGTTAGATACGCAGTATTTT. It translates to CASSPQGQLDTQYF.

This clonotype was counted only a few times. The chain is built from TRBV20-1 and TRBJ2-7; TRBD2 aligns across 7 bases. V lost 1 base, J lost 2 bases, and 5 bases stayed unmatched. This CDR3 has 14 amino acids. CDR1 and CDR2 from the germline V gene are DFQATT and SNEGSKA (reference sequence). The CDR3 is CSARGGGQTYEQYF. CDR3 sequence (DNA): TGCAGTGCTAGAGGGGGAGGGCAGACCTACGAGCAGTACTTC.

J is TRBJ2-7 and V is TRBV5-1; TRBD2 matches 11 bases. This CDR3 region has 15 residues. J lost 7 bases, V lost 0 bases, and 6 bases had no gene match. Germline-derived CDR1 and CDR2 are SGHRS and YFSETQ. DNA of the CDR3: TGCGCCAGCAGCTTGGTTAGCGGGAGGGCCGGGGAGCAGTACTTC. It codes for CASSLVSGRAGEQYF.

V and J are TRBV15 and TRBJ1-5; D not certain. Trimming took 0 bases from V and 10 from J, leaving 13 bases between them. Germline CDR1 reads LNHNV; CDR2 reads YYDKDF (reference sequence). The CDR3 loop spans 14 amino acids. CDR3 bases: TGTGCCACCAGCAGAGATCGTGCCGCCATCCCCCAGCATTTT. Amino acid sequence: CATSRDRAAIPQHF.